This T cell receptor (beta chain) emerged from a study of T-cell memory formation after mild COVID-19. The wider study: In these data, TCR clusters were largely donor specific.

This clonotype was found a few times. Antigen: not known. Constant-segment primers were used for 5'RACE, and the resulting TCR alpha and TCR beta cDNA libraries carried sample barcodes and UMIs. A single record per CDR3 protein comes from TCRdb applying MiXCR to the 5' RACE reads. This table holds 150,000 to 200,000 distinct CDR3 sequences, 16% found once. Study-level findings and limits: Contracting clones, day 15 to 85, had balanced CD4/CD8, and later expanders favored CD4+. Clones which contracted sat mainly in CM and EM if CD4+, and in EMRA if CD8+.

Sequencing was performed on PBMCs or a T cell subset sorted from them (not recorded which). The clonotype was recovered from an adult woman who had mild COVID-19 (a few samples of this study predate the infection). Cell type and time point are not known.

The CDR3 spells CSAQGVHLNTEAFF. The CDR3 region has the DNA TGCAGTGCCCAGGGGGTACATTTGAACACTGAAGCTTTCTTT. The V gene is TRBV20-1, the J gene TRBJ1-1, with TRBD1 identical over 7 bases. Germline V gene sequence: CDR1 DFQATT, CDR2 SNEGSKA (reference sequence). This CDR3 is 14 amino acids long. V gave up 6 bases and J gave up 0 bases; unmatched junction bases: 7.